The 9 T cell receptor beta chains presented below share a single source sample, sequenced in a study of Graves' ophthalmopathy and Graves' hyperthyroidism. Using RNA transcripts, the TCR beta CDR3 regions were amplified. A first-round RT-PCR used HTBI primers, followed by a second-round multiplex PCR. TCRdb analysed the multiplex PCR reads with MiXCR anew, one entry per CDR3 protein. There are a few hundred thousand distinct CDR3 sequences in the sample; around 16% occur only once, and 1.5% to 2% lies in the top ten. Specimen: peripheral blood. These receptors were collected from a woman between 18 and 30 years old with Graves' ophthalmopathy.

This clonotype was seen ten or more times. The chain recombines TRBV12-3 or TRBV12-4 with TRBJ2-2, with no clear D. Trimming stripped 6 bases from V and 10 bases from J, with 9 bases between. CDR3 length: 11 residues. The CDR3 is CASSPLSELFF. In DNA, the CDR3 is TGTGCCAGCAGCCCACTGTCGGAGCTGTTTTTT.

CDR3 region: CAISPGQGASQPQHF. CDR3 in DNA: TGTGCCATCAGCCCAGGGCAGGGGGCCTCTCAGCCCCAGCATTTT. The chain links TRBV10-3 to TRBJ1-5; 8 nucleotides match TRBD1. V trimming: 6 bases; J trimming: 6 bases; junction bases outside the gene matches: 10. Germline CDR1 is ENHRY and CDR2 is SYGVKD. The CDR3 consists of 15 residues.

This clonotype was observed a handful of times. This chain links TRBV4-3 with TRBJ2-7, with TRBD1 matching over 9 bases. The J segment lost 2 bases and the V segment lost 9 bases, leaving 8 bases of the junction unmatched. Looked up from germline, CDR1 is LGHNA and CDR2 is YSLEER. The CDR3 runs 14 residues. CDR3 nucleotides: TGCGCCAGTCACCGGGACAGGGAGACCTACGAGCAGTACTTC. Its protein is CASHRDRETYEQYF.

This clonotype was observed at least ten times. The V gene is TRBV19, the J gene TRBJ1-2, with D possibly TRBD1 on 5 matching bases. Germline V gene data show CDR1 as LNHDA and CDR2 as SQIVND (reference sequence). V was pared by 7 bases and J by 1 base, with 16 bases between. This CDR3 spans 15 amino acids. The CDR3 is CASNSRQIYNYGYTF. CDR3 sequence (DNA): TGTGCCAGTAATTCGCGACAGATTTATAACTATGGCTACACCTTC.

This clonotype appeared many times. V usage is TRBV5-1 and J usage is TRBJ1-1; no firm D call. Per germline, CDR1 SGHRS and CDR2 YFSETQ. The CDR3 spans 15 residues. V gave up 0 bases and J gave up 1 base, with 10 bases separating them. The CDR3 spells CASSLGAGWNTEAFF. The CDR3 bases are TGCGCCAGCAGCTTGGGGGCCGGTTGGAACACTGAAGCTTTCTTT.

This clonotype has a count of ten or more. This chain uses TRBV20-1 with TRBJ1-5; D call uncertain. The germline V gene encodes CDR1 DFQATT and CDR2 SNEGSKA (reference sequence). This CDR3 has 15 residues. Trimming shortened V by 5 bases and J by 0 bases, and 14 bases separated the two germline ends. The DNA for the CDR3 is TGCAGTGCTGCCCGACCCCCGAATAGCAATCAGCCCCAGCATTTT. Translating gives CSAARPPNSNQPQHF.

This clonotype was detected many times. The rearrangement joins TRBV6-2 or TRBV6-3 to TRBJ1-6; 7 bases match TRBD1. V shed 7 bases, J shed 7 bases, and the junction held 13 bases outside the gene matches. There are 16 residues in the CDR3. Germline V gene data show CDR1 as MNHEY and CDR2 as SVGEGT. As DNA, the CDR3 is TGTGCCAGCACCTCTCGAAGGGGACAGATGAATTCACCCCTCCACTTT. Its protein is CASTSRRGQMNSPLHF.

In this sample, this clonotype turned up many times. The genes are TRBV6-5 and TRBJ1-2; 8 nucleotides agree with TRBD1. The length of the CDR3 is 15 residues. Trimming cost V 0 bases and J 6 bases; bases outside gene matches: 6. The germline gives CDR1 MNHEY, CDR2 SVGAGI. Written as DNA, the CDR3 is TGTGCCAGCAGTTACTCTGGGACAGGCCCTAATGGCTACACCTTC. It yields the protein CASSYSGTGPNGYTF.

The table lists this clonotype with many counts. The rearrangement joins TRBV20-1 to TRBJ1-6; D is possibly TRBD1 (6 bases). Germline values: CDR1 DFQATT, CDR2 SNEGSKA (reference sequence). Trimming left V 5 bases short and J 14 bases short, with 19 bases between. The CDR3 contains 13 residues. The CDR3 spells CSAPPPGAQALHF. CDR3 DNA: TGCAGTGCTCCTCCCCCAGGGGCGCAGGCCCTCCACTTT.